This T cell receptor beta chain was observed in a study of T cells in Graves' hyperthyroidism and ophthalmopathy. RNA transcripts served as the template for amplifying TCR beta CDR3 regions. The TCR CDR3 first-round RT-PCR relied on the HTBI primer set. Via MiXCR, TCRdb re-called the multiplex PCR reads, giving one row per CDR3 protein. Of about 640,000 distinct CDR3 sequences listed, roughly 20% are singletons. The CDR3 length is 19 residues. Trimming cost V 4 bases and J 6 bases; bases outside gene matches: 12. The germline gives CDR1 MNHEY, CDR2 SMNVEV (reference sequence). The rearrangement links TRBV27 to TRBJ2-1; 16 bases are shared with TRBD2. The sequenced sample consisted of blood. The sequence derives from a man aged 25-40 years with Graves' ophthalmopathy. The CDR3 DNA is TGTGCCAGCAGTTATCTCCCGGGACTAGCGGGAGGGCTGCCCAATGAGCAGTTCTTC. It codes for CASSYLPGLAGGLPNEQFF.